This T cell receptor beta chain was recorded in a study of T-cell reconstitution after alpha-beta-depleted transplantation in children (dated by TCRdb to 2016 to 2017). Notes on the research overall: Using TCR repertoire profiling, the study quantitatively followed how T-cell immune reconstitution unfolded in children after TCRalphabeta/CD19-depleted allogeneic hematopoietic cell transplantation.

The junction carries 7 bases between V and J, which are trimmed by 1 base and 0 bases respectively. The CDR3 contains 14 residues, cysteine and phenylalanine counted. The entry retains the CDR3 DNA only, 42 bases that are in frame from base 1. The germline V gene sets CDR1 to SGHRS and CDR2 to YFSETQ. To prepare the library, PCR was applied. Sequencing instrument: Illumina HiSeq 2500. TCR library preparation used molecular barcoding, with unique molecular identifiers applied to normalize quantification of the TCRbeta repertoire. The raw public reads went through TCRdb reprocessing: fastp at Q25, MiXCR clone calling, in-frame beta chains kept. Rows are unified per CDR3 protein, each entry keeping the most common DNA and genes. This sample comprises approximately 100,000 distinct CDR3 sequences, 9% to 15% of them detected only once. The ten largest make up more than 11% of the sample. This clonotype was recorded at least ten times. Its binding antigen is unknown. The sample holds no much larger clone one base away, and base qualities are not on file.

This specimen was PBMCs from the stem cell graft donor, taken from the stem cell graft. The TCR originated in a human donor who donated a stem cell graft to a child with inherited bone marrow failure. The chain uses TRBV5-1 and TRBJ1-2; the D segment cannot be called with confidence. The CDR3 amino acid sequence is: CASSLSAANYGYTF. In nucleotide form, the sequence is TGCGCCAGCAGCTTGTCGGCAGCTAACTATGGCTACACCTTC. Here the CDR3 is joined to the reference TRBV5-1 and TRBJ1-2 genes, and the full variable domain is: KAGVTQTPRYLIKTRGQQVTLSCSPISGHRSVSWYQQTPGQGLQFLFEYFSETQRNKGNFPGRFSGRQFSNSRSEMNVSTLELGDSALYLCASSLSAANYGYTFGSGTRLTVV.